This entry lists 24 T cell receptor beta chains sequenced from one sample in a study of CD8+ T cells in alopecia areata. Once RNA had been extracted, it was reverse transcribed into cDNA to act as the sequencing template. Produced via immunoSEQ multiplex PCR; TCRdb's table is partial and in-frame only. This table has around 99,000 clones, roughly 84% appearing once. Regarding treatment: oral pan-JAK inhibitor, 5-10 mg twice daily. The specimen was CD8+ T cells sorted from blood, collected at week 24, from a patient treated with tofacitinib. The receptor source for this set is a human donor with alopecia areata.

The chain couples TRBV7-2 to TRBJ2-3; D gene uncertain. CDR1 and CDR2 from the germline V gene are SGHTA and FQGNSA. Trimming removed 0 bases at V and 4 bases at J, with 11 bases between. This CDR3 spans 15 amino acids. This CDR3 is CASSLALSASDTQYF. CDR3 nucleotides: TGTGCCAGCAGCTTAGCCCTCAGTGCCTCAGATACGCAGTATTTT.

This chain joins TRBV30 and TRBJ2-3, with D tentatively TRBD2 (5 bases). The CDR3 has 16 amino acids. Germline values: CDR1 GTSNPN, CDR2 SVGIG (reference sequence). The V end was cut by 4 bases, the J end by 4 bases, with 21 bases between. CDR3 DNA: TGTGCCTGGATAGGAGAGGGTCCCTATTGGCCAGATACGCAGTATTTT. Protein product: CAWIGEGPYWPDTQYF.

The genes are TRBV10-3 and TRBJ2-7; 9 bases match TRBD1. Germline CDR1 ENHRY, CDR2 SYGVKD. The ends lost 0 bases at V and 5 bases at J; junction bases unmatched: 5. This CDR3 is built from 15 residues. In DNA form, the CDR3 reads TGTGCCATCAGTGAGTCTGGGACAGGGTTCCACGAGCAGTACTTC. This encodes CAISESGTGFHEQYF.

The gene calls are TRBV2 and TRBJ1-5; a possible D gene is TRBD1 (5 bases). The CDR3 covers 13 residues. Germline-derived CDR1 and CDR2 are SNHLY and FYNNEI. The ends were cut back, 7 bases at V and 7 bases at J, with 14 bases in the middle. In DNA, the CDR3 is TGTGCCAGCACAAATGGCAGGGACCAGCCCCAGCATTTT. Translation gives CASTNGRDQPQHF. Together with reference TRBV2 and TRBJ1-5, the CDR3 gives the full variable domain: EPEVTQTPSHQVTQMGQEVILRCVPISNHLYFYWYRQILGQKVEFLVSFYNNEISEKSEIFDDQFSVERPDGSNFTLKIRSTKLEDSAMYFCASTNGRDQPQHFGDGTRLSIL.

Notes on this clone: Germline is not matched at one junction end, which may reflect a read error. The chain links TRBV7-7 to TRBJ2-1; D is perhaps TRBD1 or TRBD2 (5 bases each). The CDR3 consists of 17 residues. Germline V gene sequence: CDR1 SSHAT, CDR2 FNYEAQ (reference sequence). The CDR3 DNA sequence: TGTGCTAGCAGCTTAGCGCCAGGGCAGGGAGACTACAATGAGCAGTTCTTC. This codes for CASSLAPGQGDYNEQFF.

The CDR3 loop reads CASSQGPPYNEQFF. DNA of the CDR3: TGCGCCAGCAGCCAGGGACCCCCCTACAATGAGCAGTTCTTC. The rearrangement joins TRBV4-3 to TRBJ2-1, with D perhaps assigned TRBD1 or TRBD2 (5 bases each). The germline gives CDR1 LGHNA, CDR2 YSLEER. The CDR3 is 14 residues long. The ends were cut back, 3 bases at V and 2 bases at J, with 8 bases in the middle.

The chain uses TRBV5-4 and TRBJ2-5; the D gene is possibly TRBD2 (6 bases). Deletions cut 0 bases from V and 3 bases from J, with 12 bases between. Per germline, CDR1 SGHNT and CDR2 YYREEE (reference sequence). The CDR3 runs to 15 residues. The CDR3 coding sequence is TGTGCCAGCAGCTTGGGGGATTCGGGGGAAGAGACCCAGTACTTC. It codes for CASSLGDSGEETQYF.

This clone was seen once. V gene TRBV27 combines with J gene TRBJ1-5, with a tentative D call TRBD1 (6 bases). V lost 5 bases to trimming and J lost 0 bases, with 23 bases between them. Germline-derived CDR1 and CDR2 are MNHEY and SMNVEV (reference sequence). The CDR3 length is 19 residues. CDR3 amino acids: CASSENRDGGSDSNQPQHF. CDR3 nucleotides: TGTGCCAGCAGTGAAAACAGGGATGGTGGGTCGGATAGCAATCAGCCCCAGCATTTT.

This clone came up once. The CDR3 bases are TGTGCCAGCAGGGGGACTAGCGGGGCGGCGGATACGCAGTATTTT. As protein: CASRGTSGAADTQYF. The V call is TRBV6-1, the J call TRBJ2-3; TRBD2 matches 13 bases. The CDR3 is made up of 15 amino acids. The germline V gene has CDR1 MNHNS and CDR2 SASEGT. Germline trimming cut 6 bases from V and 6 bases from J; bases unmatched to any gene: 6.

The chain carries TRBV27 and TRBJ2-1; the D gene could be TRBD1 or TRBD2 (6 bases each). V lost 6 bases and J 0 bases, leaving 9 bases between the germline ends. The CDR3 sequence is 14 residues long. Per germline, CDR1 MNHEY and CDR2 SMNVEV (reference sequence). This CDR3 is CASRGGSSYNEQFF. CDR3 coding DNA: TGTGCCAGCAGAGGGGGGAGCTCCTACAATGAGCAGTTCTTC.

The rearrangement uses TRBV19 and TRBJ1-1; 8 nucleotides line up with TRBD1. CDR3 length: 13 residues. Germline V gives CDR1 LNHDA, CDR2 SQIVND (reference sequence). The V gene end was trimmed by 7 bases and the J gene end by 3 bases; junction bases not matched to a gene: 4. The CDR3 reads CASTTGGDTEAFF. For the CDR3, the DNA is TGTGCCAGTACTACAGGGGGGGACACTGAAGCTTTCTTT.

The chain has TRBV28 and TRBJ2-7; 10 bases are a match to TRBD1. The CDR3 is made up of 15 amino acids. Trimming removed 3 bases from V and 2 bases from J; junction bases left unmatched: 4. CDR1 and CDR2 (germline): MDHEN, SYDVKM. The CDR3 sequence is CASSFRDRGPYEQYF. CDR3 coding DNA: TGTGCCAGCAGTTTCCGGGACAGGGGCCCCTACGAGCAGTACTTC.

The CDR3 spells CAIRGFGGEQYF. The CDR3 coding sequence is TGTGCCATCAGAGGATTTGGGGGCGAGCAGTACTTC. This chain connects TRBV10-3 to TRBJ2-7; TRBD1 or TRBD2 may be the D gene (5 bases each). Germline V lookup: CDR1 ENHRY, CDR2 SYGVKD. This CDR3 region has 12 residues. The V and J ends lost 6 bases and 6 bases respectively, with 12 bases between them.

The genes are TRBV29-1 and TRBJ2-3, with D maybe TRBD1 (6 bases). The CDR3 is 13 residues long. The V end lost 7 bases, the J end lost 5 bases, and 16 bases lay between the germline ends. The germline V gene encodes CDR1 SQVTM and CDR2 ANQGSEA. CDR3 sequence: CSGCTGLEDTQYF. Written as DNA, the CDR3 is TGCAGCGGATGTACAGGGTTGGAAGATACGCAGTATTTT.

The chain recombines TRBV7-9 with TRBJ2-7, with TRBD1 matching 7 bases. Unmatched junction bases numbered 6, after V lost 1 base and J lost 0 bases. The germline V gene has CDR1 SEHNR and CDR2 FQNEAQ (reference sequence). The CDR3 spans 16 residues. CDR3 residues: CASSLVTGIASYEQYF. The DNA of the CDR3 is TGTGCCAGCAGCTTAGTGACAGGGATCGCCTCCTACGAGCAGTACTTC.

The J gene is TRBJ2-7, the V gene TRBV5-6; D unresolved. This CDR3 comprises 14 residues. The germline gives CDR1 SGHDT, CDR2 YYEEEE. The ends were cut back, 2 bases at V and 3 bases at J, with 12 bases in the middle. CDR3 DNA sequence: TGTGCCAGCAGCTTAACATTGGCCGTCTACGAGCAGTACTTC. Protein: CASSLTLAVYEQYF.

This clone has more than one count but fewer than ten. The chain combines TRBV2 with TRBJ1-2; the match to TRBD1 covers 11 bases. V shed 5 bases, J shed 8 bases, and the junction held 7 bases outside the gene matches. Germline CDR1 is SNHLY and CDR2 is FYNNEI. CDR3 length: 14 residues. The CDR3 is CASSPSGTGGGYTF. Written as DNA, the CDR3 is TGTGCCAGCAGTCCCTCCGGGACAGGGGGAGGCTACACCTTC.

The J gene is TRBJ1-1, the V gene TRBV4-1; no clear D. Trimming left V 4 bases short and J 0 bases short, with 12 bases between. From germline, CDR1 is MGHRA and CDR2 YSYEKL. The CDR3 contains 15 residues. The CDR3 loop is CASSLQAGLNTEAFF. The CDR3 region has the DNA TGCGCCAGCAGCCTCCAGGCGGGGTTGAACACTGAAGCTTTCTTT.

The V call is TRBV4-3, the J call TRBJ2-2, with a possible D match to TRBD2 (6 bases). V was shortened by 4 bases and J by 3 bases, with 18 bases between the two germline ends. Germline V gene data show CDR1 as LGHNA and CDR2 as YSLEER. The CDR3 spans 17 residues. CDR3 DNA sequence: TGCGCCAGCAGCCCGCTCAGCGCGCGGGGACACACCGGGGAGCTGTTTTTT. Translating gives CASSPLSARGHTGELFF.

The chain uses TRBV7-2 and TRBJ2-3, with 11 bases lining up with TRBD2. Germline V gives CDR1 SGHTA, CDR2 FQGNSA. With 6 bases clipped from V and 2 bases from J, the junction kept 7 bases outside the gene matches. The CDR3 contains 16 residues. The CDR3 loop reads CASSPPSGGTTDTQYF. Written as DNA, the CDR3 is TGTGCCAGCAGTCCCCCTAGCGGGGGGACCACAGATACGCAGTATTTT.

The genes are TRBV29-1 and TRBJ2-5, with 8 bases lining up with TRBD2. The trim removed 6 bases at V and 5 bases at J, leaving 8 bases unmatched. The CDR3 spans 13 residues. Germline CDR1 SQVTM, CDR2 ANQGSEA. The CDR3 loop is CSVDFSGEETQYF. The CDR3 DNA sequence: TGCAGCGTAGATTTTAGCGGGGAGGAGACCCAGTACTTC. Full variable domain (rest looked up from reference TRBV29-1 and TRBJ2-5): SAVISQKPSRDICQRGTSLTIQCQVDSQVTMMFWYRQQPGQSLTLIATANQGSEATYESGFVIDKFPISRPNLTFSTLTVSNMSPEDSSIYLCSVDFSGEETQYFGPGTRLLVL.

This clone was seen just once. The chain is built from TRBV6-1 and TRBJ2-5; D remains ambiguous. The assigned J gene may be wrong: the sequence end matches TRBJ2-7 better. This CDR3 region has 12 residues. The germline V gene has CDR1 MNHNS and CDR2 SASEGT. CDR3 loop: CASSHQSYEQYF. As DNA, the CDR3 is TGTGCCAGCAGCCACCAATCCTACGAGCAGTACTTC.

Notes on this clone: In the same sample, other DNA sequences code for this CDR3. The genes are TRBV7-9 and TRBJ2-5; D not resolved. V gave up 5 bases and J gave up 0 bases, with 4 bases separating them. The CDR3 length is 12 residues. Germline V gene sequence: CDR1 SEHNR, CDR2 FQNEAQ (reference sequence). In DNA form, the CDR3 reads TGTGCCAGCAGCCTGTACCAAGAGACCCAGTACTTC. It specifies CASSLYQETQYF.

V usage is TRBV5-1 and J usage is TRBJ1-2; 10 bases align to TRBD1. This CDR3 spans 16 amino acids. Looked up from germline, CDR1 is SGHRS and CDR2 is YFSETQ. Trimming at V came to 1 base and at J to 5 bases, leaving 8 bases not matched to a gene. This chain's CDR3 is CASSLPGTGVRYGYTF. The CDR3 DNA reads TGCGCCAGCAGCTTGCCTGGGACAGGGGTTCGGTATGGCTACACCTTC.